A selection of T cell receptor beta chains follows, all from one sample in a study of cytomegalovirus exposure and HLA in healthy donors. Produced via immunoSEQ multiplex PCR; TCRdb's table is partial and in-frame only. This table has around 53,000 clones, 70% to 85% appearing once. Material: PBMCs. The source of these receptors is a man aged 45 to 65 in good health and CMV-seronegative. The CDR3 runs from the conserved cysteine through the conserved F or W. The D gene is left open where the match is weak. The listing skips clone size in some rows; elsewhere it reads once, few, many or a size class.

>-|TRBD2|TRBV11-2|TRBJ2-2
CASSLDWGTSGKRTGELFF
TGTGCCAGCAGCTTAGACTGGGGGACTAGCGGGAAACGAACCGGGGAGCTGTTTTTT
>-|-|TRBV27|TRBJ1-5
CASSYGGPNQPQHF
TGTGCCAGCAGTTACGGGGGACCCAATCAGCCCCAGCATTTT
>-|-|TRBV7-6|TRBJ1-1
CASSLHGNTEAFF
TGTGCCAGCAGCCTCCACGGGAACACTGAAGCTTTCTTT
>-|-|TRBV5-1|TRBJ2-2
CASSLAASNTGELFF
TGCGCCAGCAGCTTGGCCGCGTCGAACACCGGGGAGCTGTTTTTT
>-|TRBD1|TRBV4-2|TRBJ1-4
CASSQDRGQGYEKLFF
TGTGCCAGCAGCCAAGATCGCGGACAGGGATATGAAAAACTGTTTTTT
>-|TRBD1|TRBV30|TRBJ1-4
CASNRGKATNEKLFF
TGTGCCTCAAACAGGGGAAAGGCAACTAATGAAAAACTGTTTTTT
>-|-|TRBV18|TRBJ2-1
CASSPPGLPAVSYNEQFF
TGTGCCAGCTCACCACCGGGACTCCCGGCCGTCAGCTACAATGAGCAGTTCTTC
>-|-|TRBV6-1|TRBJ1-2
CASKEGTGEAYGYTF
TGTGCCAGCAAAGAGGGTACGGGGGAGGCCTATGGCTACACCTTC
>-|-|TRBV4-3|TRBJ1-5
CSSSQVWGEGNQPQHF
TGCTCCAGCAGCCAAGTCTGGGGGGAGGGCAATCAGCCCCAGCATTTT
>-|-|TRBV28|TRBJ2-7
CASSLSRVTREQYF
TGTGCCAGCAGTTTATCCCGGGTTACTCGCGAGCAGTACTTC
>once|TRBD1|TRBV27|TRBJ2-7
CASSDRQGVKEQYF
TGTGCCAGCAGCGATAGACAGGGCGTTAAGGAGCAGTACTTC
>-|TRBD2|TRBV2|TRBJ2-7
CASSQSGGGYEQYF
TGTGCCAGCAGTCAGAGCGGGGGGGGTTACGAGCAGTACTTC
>-|TRBD1|TRBV27|TRBJ1-2
CASSPRDRSYGYTF
TGTGCCAGCAGTCCCCGGGACAGATCCTATGGCTACACCTTC
>-|-|TRBV6-6|TRBJ2-5
CASTSTGLEETQYF
TGTGCCAGCACCAGCACAGGGCTGGAAGAGACCCAGTACTTC
>-|TRBD1|TRBV28|TRBJ1-5
CASRGQSIQPQHF
TGTGCCAGCAGGGGACAGAGTATTCAGCCCCAGCATTTT
>once|-|TRBV18|TRBJ2-7
CASSPRAEFHEQYF
TGTGCCAGCTCACCTCGAGCGGAGTTCCACGAGCAGTACTTC
>-|-|TRBV15|TRBJ2-5
CATSRDLQETQYF
TGTGCCACCAGCAGGGACTTACAAGAGACCCAGTACTTC
>-|TRBD1|TRBV25-1|TRBJ2-1
CASSGQGFGEQFF
TGTGCCAGCAGTGGACAGGGATTTGGCGAGCAGTTCTTC
>-|-|TRBV5-4|TRBJ1-1
CASSLDWNAEAFF
TGTGCCAGCAGCTTAGACTGGAACGCTGAAGCTTTCTTT
>few|TRBD1|TRBV25-1|TRBJ2-2
CASSDEQGVVSGELFF
TGTGCCAGCAGTGATGAACAGGGGGTGGTGTCCGGGGAGCTGTTTTTT
>-|-|TRBV28|TRBJ2-2
CASIQGGANTGELFF
TGTGCCAGCATCCAAGGCGGAGCGAACACCGGGGAGCTGTTTTTT
>few|-|TRBV4-1|TRBJ2-3
CASSQEVNRGTDTQYF
TGCGCCAGCAGCCAAGAGGTCAATCGGGGGACAGATACGCAGTATTTT
>-|-|TRBV5-1|TRBJ2-1
CASSSGQYNEQFF
TGCGCCAGCAGCTCGGGACAATACAATGAGCAGTTCTTC
>-|-|TRBV2|TRBJ1-2
CASSEDSGKYGYTF
TGTGCCAGCAGTGAAGACTCAGGGAAATATGGCTACACCTTC
>-|-|TRBV7-2|TRBJ2-3
CASTRTGITDTQYF
TGTGCCAGCACCCGCACAGGGATCACAGATACGCAGTATTTT
>-|-|TRBV6-5|TRBJ2-5
CASSYRGVRETQYF
TGTGCCAGCAGTTATCGCGGGGTTAGGGAGACCCAGTACTTC
>once|TRBD2|TRBV7-9|TRBJ2-1
CASSLGGASGVSQFF
TGTGCCAGCAGCTTAGGGGGGGCTAGCGGGGTCTCTCAGTTCTTC
>-|TRBD2|TRBV7-9|TRBJ2-3
CASSVFLAGGRDTQYF
TGTGCCAGCAGCGTCTTCCTAGCGGGGGGGAGAGATACGCAGTATTTT
>-|-|TRBV2|TRBJ1-5
CASSVPGGDSNQPQHF
TGTGCCAGCAGTGTGCCGGGGGGGGATAGCAATCAGCCCCAGCATTTT
>once|-|TRBV19|TRBJ1-1
CASSKGTARPLDTEAFF
TGTGCCAGTAGTAAAGGGACTGCCAGGCCCCTGGACACTGAAGCTTTCTTT
>-|-|TRBV6-1|TRBJ2-2
CASSGTGGDTGELFF
TGTGCCAGCAGTGGTACAGGGGGGGACACCGGGGAGCTGTTTTTT
>-|TRBD1|TRBV11-3|TRBJ1-1
CASSPGQGTEAFF
TGTGCCAGCAGCCCGGGACAGGGTACTGAAGCTTTCTTT
>-|TRBD1|TRBV5-1|TRBJ2-2
CASSLGQGAPGELFF
TGCGCCAGCAGCTTGGGTCAGGGGGCCCCCGGGGAGCTGTTTTTT
>few|-|TRBV7-9|TRBJ2-3
CASSPFTVPIRTATDTQYF
TGTGCCAGCAGCCCTTTCACAGTCCCAATCCGAACAGCTACAGATACGCAGTATTTT
>-|TRBD1|TRBV5-4|TRBJ1-2
CASSLPGAGGYTF
TGTGCCAGCAGCTTGCCAGGGGCAGGGGGTTACACCTTC
>-|-|TRBV7-2|TRBJ1-2
CASSLEGSWGVDYGYTF
TGTGCCAGCAGCTTAGAAGGGTCCTGGGGGGTGGACTATGGCTACACCTTC
>once|-|TRBV6-1|TRBJ2-3
CASSEWGGAGTDTQYF
TGTGCCAGCAGTGAATGGGGGGGCGCTGGCACAGATACGCAGTATTTT
>-|-|TRBV7-6|TRBJ2-3
CASSLEGLVTDTQYF
TGTGCCAGCAGCTTAGAGGGACTCGTCACAGATACGCAGTATTTT
>-|-|TRBV7-6|TRBJ1-1
CASSEGVGTEAFF
TGTGCCAGCAGCGAAGGGGTGGGCACTGAAGCTTTCTTT
>-|-|TRBV9|TRBJ1-2
CASSVAGGYTF
TGTGCCAGCAGCGTAGCTGGCGGCTACACCTTC
>-|-|TRBV6-5|TRBJ1-2
CASSYGGADGYTF
TGTGCCAGCAGTTACGGAGGGGCTGATGGCTACACCTTC
>-|TRBD2|TRBV4-2|TRBJ2-3
CASSHLPGVVPSGGPTDTQYF
TGTGCCAGCAGCCACCTGCCGGGGGTGGTCCCGAGCGGGGGCCCGACAGATACGCAGTATTTT